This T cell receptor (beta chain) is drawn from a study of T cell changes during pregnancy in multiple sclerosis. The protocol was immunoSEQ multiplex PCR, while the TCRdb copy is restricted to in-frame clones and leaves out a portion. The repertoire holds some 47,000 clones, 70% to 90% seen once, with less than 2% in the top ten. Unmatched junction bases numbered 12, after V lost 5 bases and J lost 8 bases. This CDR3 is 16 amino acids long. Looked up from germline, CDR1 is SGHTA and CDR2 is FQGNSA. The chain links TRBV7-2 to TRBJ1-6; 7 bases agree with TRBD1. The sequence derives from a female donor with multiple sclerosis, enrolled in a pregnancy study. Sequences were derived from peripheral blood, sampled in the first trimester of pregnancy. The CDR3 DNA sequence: TGTGCCAGCAGCCCCACCCGGCAGGGGGTGTATTCACCCCTCCACTTT. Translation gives CASSPTRQGVYSPLHF.